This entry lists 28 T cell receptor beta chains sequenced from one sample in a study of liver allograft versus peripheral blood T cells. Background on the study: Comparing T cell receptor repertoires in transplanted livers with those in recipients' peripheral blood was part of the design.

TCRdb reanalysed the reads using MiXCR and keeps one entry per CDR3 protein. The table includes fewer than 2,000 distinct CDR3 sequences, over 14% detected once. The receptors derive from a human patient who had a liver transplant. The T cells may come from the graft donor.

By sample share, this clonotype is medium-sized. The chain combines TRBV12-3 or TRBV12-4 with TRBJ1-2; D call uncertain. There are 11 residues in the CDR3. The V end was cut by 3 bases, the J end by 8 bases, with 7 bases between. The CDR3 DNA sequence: TGTGCCAGCAGTTTGGGCAGCGGCTACACCTTC. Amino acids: CASSLGSGYTF.

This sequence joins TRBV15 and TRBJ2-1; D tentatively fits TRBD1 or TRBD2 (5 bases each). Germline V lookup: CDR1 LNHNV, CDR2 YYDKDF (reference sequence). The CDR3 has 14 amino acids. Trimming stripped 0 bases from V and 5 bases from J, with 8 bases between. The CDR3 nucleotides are TGTGCCACCAGCAGAGATTTGGGGGACAATGAGCAGTTCTTC. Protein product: CATSRDLGDNEQFF.

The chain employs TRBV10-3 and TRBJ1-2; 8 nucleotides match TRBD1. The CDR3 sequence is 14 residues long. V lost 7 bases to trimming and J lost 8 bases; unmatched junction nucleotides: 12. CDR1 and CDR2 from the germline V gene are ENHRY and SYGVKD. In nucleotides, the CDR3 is TGTGCCATCAACGTCCCGGGACAGGCGGGAGGCTACACCTTC. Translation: CAINVPGQAGGYTF.

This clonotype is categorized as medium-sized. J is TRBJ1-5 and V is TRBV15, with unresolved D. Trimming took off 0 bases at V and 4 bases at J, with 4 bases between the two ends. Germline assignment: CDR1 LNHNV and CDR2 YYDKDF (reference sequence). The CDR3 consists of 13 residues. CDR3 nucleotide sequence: TGTGCCACCAGCAGAGATCCGAATCAGCCCCAGCATTTT. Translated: CATSRDPNQPQHF.

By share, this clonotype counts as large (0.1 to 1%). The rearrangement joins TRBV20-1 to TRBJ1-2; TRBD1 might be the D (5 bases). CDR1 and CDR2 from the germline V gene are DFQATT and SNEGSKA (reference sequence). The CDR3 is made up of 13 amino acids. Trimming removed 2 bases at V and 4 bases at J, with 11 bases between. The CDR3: CSARQQELYGYTF. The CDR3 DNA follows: TGCAGTGCTAGACAACAGGAGCTCTATGGCTACACCTTC.

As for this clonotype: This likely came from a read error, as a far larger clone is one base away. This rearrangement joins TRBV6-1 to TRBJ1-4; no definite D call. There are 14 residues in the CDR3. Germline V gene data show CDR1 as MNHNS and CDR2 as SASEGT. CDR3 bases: TGTGCCATCAGTTACCTGGCAGTTGATGAAAAACTGTTTTTT. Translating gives CAISYLAVDEKLFF.

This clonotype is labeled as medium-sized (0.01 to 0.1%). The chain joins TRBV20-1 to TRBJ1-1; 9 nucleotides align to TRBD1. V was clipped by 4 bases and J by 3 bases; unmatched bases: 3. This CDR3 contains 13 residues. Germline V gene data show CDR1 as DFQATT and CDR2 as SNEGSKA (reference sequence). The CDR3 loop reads CSANRDRDTEAFF. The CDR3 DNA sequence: TGCAGTGCTAACCGGGACAGGGACACTGAAGCTTTCTTT.

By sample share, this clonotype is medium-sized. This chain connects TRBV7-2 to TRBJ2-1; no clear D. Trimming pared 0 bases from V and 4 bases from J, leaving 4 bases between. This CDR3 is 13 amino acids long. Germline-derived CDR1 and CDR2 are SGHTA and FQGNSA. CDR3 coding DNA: TGTGCCAGCAGCTTAGCAGATTACAATGAGCAGTTCTTC. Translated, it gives CASSLADYNEQFF.

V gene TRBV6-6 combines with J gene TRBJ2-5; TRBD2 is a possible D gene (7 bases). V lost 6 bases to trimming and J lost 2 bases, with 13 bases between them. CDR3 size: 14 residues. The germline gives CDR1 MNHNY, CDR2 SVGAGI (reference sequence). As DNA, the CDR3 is TGTGCCAGCAGCCCCGGGGGGCCGCAAGAGACCCAGTACTTC. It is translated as CASSPGGPQETQYF.

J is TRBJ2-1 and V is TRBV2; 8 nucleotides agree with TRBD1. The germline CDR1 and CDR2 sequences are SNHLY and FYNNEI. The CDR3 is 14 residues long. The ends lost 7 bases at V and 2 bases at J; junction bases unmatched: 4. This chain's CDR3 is CASKEQGAYNEQFF. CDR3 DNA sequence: TGTGCCAGCAAGGAACAGGGGGCCTACAATGAGCAGTTCTTC.

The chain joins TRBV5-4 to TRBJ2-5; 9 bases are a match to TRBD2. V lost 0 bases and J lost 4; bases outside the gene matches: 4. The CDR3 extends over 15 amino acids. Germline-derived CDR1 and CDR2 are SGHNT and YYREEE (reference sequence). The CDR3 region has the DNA TGTGCCAGCAGCTTGGTGGTAGCGGGAGCAGAGACCCAGTACTTC. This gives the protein CASSLVVAGAETQYF. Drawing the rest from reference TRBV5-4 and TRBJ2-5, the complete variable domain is ETGVTQSPTHLIKTRGQQVTLRCSSQSGHNTVSWYQQALGQGPQFIFQYYREEENGRGNFPPRFSGLQFPNYSSELNVNALELDDSALYLCASSLVVAGAETQYFGPGTRLLVL.

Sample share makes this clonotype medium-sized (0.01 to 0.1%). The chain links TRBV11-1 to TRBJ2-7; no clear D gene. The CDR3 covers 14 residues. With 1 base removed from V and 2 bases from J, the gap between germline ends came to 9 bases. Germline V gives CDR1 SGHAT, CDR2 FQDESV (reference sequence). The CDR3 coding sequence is TGTGCCAGCAGCTTAGGAGTTCGAACCTACGAGCAGTACTTC. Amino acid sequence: CASSLGVRTYEQYF.

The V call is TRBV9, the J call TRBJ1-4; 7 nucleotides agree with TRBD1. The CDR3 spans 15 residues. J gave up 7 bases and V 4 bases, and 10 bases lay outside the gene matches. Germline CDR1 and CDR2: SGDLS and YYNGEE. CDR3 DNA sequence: TGTGCCAGCAGCCCCCGACAGGGTAACTTTGAAAAACTGTTTTTT. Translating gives CASSPRQGNFEKLFF.

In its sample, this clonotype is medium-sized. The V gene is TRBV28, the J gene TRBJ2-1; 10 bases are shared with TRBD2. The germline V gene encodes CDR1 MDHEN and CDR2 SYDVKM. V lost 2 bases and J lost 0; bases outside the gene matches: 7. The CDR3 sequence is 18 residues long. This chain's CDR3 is CASSLGLAGVFSYNEQFF. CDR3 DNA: TGTGCCAGCAGTTTAGGGCTAGCGGGAGTTTTCTCCTACAATGAGCAGTTCTTC.

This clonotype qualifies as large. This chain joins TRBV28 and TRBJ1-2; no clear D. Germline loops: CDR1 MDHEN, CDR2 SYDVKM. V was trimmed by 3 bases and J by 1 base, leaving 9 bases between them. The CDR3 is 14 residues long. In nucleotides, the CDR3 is TGTGCCAGCAGTTTCTGGGCCCTTAACTATGGCTACACCTTC. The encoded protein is CASSFWALNYGYTF.

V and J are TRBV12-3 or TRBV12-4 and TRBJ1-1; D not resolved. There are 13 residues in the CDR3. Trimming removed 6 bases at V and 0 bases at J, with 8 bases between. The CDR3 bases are TGTGCCAGCAGGAGGACGGTGAACACTGAAGCTTTCTTT. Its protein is CASRRTVNTEAFF.

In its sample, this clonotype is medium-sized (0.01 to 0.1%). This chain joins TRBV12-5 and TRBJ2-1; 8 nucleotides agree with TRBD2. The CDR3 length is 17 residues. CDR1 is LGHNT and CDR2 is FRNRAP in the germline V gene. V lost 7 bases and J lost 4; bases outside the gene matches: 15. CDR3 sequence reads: CASARRGSGASYNEQFF. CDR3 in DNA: TGTGCTAGTGCCCGCCGGGGTAGCGGGGCCTCTTACAATGAGCAGTTCTTC.

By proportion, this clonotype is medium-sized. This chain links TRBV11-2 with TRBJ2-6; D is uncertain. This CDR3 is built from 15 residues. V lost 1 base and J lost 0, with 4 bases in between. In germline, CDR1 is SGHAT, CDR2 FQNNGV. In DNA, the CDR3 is TGTGCCAGCAGCTTAGCCCGCTCTGGGGCCAACGTCCTGACTTTC. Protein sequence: CASSLARSGANVLTF.

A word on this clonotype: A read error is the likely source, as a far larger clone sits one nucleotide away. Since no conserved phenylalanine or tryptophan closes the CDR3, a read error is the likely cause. The CDR3 sequence is CASRPRSGTYNSPLHI. For the CDR3, the DNA is TGTGCCAGCAGACCCAGATCCGGGACCTATAATTCACCCCTCCACATT. The gene calls are TRBV6-1 and TRBJ1-6; D unresolved. Germline assignment: CDR1 MNHNS and CDR2 SASEGT. The CDR3 consists of 16 residues. The ends were cut back, 6 bases at V and 2 bases at J, with 14 bases in the middle.

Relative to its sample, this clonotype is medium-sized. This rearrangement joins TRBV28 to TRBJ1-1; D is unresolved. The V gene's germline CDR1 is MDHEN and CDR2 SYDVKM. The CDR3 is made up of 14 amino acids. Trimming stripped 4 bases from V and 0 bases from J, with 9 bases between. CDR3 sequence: CASSSTAMNTEAFF. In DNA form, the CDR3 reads TGTGCCAGCAGTTCTACAGCGATGAACACTGAAGCTTTCTTT.

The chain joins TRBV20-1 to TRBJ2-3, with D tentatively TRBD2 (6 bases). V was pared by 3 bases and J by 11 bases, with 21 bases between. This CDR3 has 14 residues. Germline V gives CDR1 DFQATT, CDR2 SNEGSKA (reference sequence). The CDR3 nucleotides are TGCAGTGCTAGTGCAGGACCAACGCGGGGTGTGCAGTATTTT. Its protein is CSASAGPTRGVQYF.

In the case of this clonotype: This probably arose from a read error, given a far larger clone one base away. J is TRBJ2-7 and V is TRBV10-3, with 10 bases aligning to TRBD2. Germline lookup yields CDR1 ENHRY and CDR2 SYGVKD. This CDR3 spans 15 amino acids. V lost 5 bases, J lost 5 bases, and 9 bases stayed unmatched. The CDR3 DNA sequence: TGTGCCATCAGTTCCCGTCTAGCGGGGGTCCACGAGCAGTACTTC. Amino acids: CAISSRLAGVHEQYF.

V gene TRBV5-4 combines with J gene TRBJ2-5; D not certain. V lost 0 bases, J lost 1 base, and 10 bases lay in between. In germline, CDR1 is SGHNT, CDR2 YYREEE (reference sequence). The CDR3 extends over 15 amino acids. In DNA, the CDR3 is TGTGCCAGCAGCTTGGATTCTGCAGCCCAAGAGACCCAGTACTTC. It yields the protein CASSLDSAAQETQYF.

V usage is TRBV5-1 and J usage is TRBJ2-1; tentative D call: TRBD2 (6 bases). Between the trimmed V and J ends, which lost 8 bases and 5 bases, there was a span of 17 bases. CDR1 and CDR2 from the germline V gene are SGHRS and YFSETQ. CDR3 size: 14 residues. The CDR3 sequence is CASSLASWDNEQFF. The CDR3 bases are TGCGCCAGTTCCCTAGCGTCGTGGGACAATGAGCAGTTCTTC.

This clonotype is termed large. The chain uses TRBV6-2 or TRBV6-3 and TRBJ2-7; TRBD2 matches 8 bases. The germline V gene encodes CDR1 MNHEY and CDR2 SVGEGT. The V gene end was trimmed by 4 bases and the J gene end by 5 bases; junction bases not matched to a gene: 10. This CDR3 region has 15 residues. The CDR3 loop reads CASSSPRLAIHEQYF. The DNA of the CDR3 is TGTGCCAGCAGTTCCCCCCGACTAGCGATCCACGAGCAGTACTTC.

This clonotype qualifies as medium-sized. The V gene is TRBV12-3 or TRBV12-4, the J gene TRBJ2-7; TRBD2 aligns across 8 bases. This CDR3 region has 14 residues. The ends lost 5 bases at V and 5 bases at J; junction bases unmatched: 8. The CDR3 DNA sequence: TGTGCCAGCAGTCCCGGGACTAGGCCCAACGAGCAGTACTTC. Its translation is CASSPGTRPNEQYF.

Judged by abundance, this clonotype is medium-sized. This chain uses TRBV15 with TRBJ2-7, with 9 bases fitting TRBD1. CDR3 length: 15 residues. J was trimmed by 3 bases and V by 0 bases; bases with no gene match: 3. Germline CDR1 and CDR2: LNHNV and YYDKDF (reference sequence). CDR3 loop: CATSRDGTGRYEQYF. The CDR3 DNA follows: TGTGCCACCAGCAGAGATGGGACAGGGCGCTACGAGCAGTACTTC.

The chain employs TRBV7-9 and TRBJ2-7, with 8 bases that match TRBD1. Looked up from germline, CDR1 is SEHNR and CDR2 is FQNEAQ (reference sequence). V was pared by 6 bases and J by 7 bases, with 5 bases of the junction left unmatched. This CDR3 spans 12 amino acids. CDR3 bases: TGTGCCAGCAGTCCCCAGGGGGCGGAGCAGTACTTC. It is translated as CASSPQGAEQYF.